This T cell receptor (beta chain) came from a study of technical replicates of blood from a handful of donors. Sequenced by immunoSEQ multiplex PCR; TCRdb stores in-frame clones only, minus some. The sample holds about 62,000 clones, about 87% seen once. J was trimmed by 6 bases and V by 1 base; bases with no gene match: 8. CDR3 length: 17 residues. Germline CDR1 and CDR2: MGHRA and YSYEKL. The sequenced sample was PBMCs. The TCR comes from a human donor in good health. Some clones in this sample may be carry-over from other donors' samples. The chain has TRBV4-1 and TRBJ2-1, with TRBD2 matching over 11 bases. The CDR3: CASSQVDLGLAGNEQFF. In DNA form, the CDR3 reads TGCGCCAGCAGCCAAGTAGACTTAGGACTAGCGGGCAATGAGCAGTTCTTC.